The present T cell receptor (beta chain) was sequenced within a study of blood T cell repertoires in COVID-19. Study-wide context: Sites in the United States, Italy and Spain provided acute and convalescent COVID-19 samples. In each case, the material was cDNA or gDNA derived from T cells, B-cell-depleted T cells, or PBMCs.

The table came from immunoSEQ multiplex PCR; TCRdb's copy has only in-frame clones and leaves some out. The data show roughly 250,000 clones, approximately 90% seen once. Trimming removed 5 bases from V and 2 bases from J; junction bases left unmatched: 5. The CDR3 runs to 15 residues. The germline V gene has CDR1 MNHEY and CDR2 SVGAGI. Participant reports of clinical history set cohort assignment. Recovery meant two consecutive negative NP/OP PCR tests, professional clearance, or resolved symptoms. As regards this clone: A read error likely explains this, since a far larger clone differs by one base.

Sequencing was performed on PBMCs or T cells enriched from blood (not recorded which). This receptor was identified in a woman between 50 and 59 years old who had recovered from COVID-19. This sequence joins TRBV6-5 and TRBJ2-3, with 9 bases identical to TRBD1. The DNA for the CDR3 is TGTGCCAGCAGTCCCAGGACAGGGGCCACAGATACGCAGTATTTT. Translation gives CASSPRTGATDTQYF.